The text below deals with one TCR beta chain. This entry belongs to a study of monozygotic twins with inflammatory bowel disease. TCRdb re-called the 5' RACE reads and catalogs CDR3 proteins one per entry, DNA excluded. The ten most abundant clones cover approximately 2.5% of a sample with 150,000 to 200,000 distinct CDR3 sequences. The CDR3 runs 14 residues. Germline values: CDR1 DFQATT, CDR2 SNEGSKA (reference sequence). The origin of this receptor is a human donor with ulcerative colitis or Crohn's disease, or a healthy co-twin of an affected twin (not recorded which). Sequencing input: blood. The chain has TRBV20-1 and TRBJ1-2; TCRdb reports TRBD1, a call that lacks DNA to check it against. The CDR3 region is CSASPPTPGGRYTF.